Presented here are 30 T cell receptor beta chains from one specimen sequenced in a study of shared clonotypes between healthy human individuals. TCRdb keeps only in-frame clones here, not all; method: immunoSEQ multiplex PCR. The sample contains approximately 2.1 million clones, approximately 95% of which appear only once. Sequencing input: naive CD4+ T cells from PBMCs. Subset indicated: CD45RA+ positively selected. These receptors originate from a man in his late teens or twenties in good health. Some clones in this sample may be carry-over from other donors' samples.

The chain joins TRBV5-1 to TRBJ1-4; no reliable D call. Germline values: CDR1 SGHRS, CDR2 YFSETQ. The CDR3 contains 15 residues. Trimming took off 2 bases at V and 4 bases at J, with 12 bases between the two ends. The CDR3 bases are TGCGCCAGCAGCTTTGGGGTTTCCGATAATGAAAAACTGTTTTTT. It specifies CASSFGVSDNEKLFF.

The genes are TRBV19 and TRBJ2-3, with D uncertain. CDR3 length: 13 residues. V was trimmed by 3 bases and J by 2 bases, leaving 6 bases between them. CDR1 and CDR2 from the germline V gene are LNHDA and SQIVND (reference sequence). The CDR3 sequence is CASSIGDTDTQYF. CDR3 sequence (DNA): TGTGCCAGTAGTATTGGCGACACAGATACGCAGTATTTT.

This clone was recorded once. The gene calls are TRBV5-1 and TRBJ2-3, with 8 bases matching TRBD2. The CDR3 is 18 residues long. V shed 0 bases, J shed 1 base, and the junction held 10 bases outside the gene matches. The V gene's germline CDR1 is SGHRS and CDR2 YFSETQ. The CDR3 reads CASSLVREGLRGTDTQYF. The CDR3 DNA reads TGCGCCAGCAGCTTGGTTCGGGAGGGCCTCAGGGGCACAGATACGCAGTATTTT.

The chain uses TRBV29-1 and TRBJ1-4; D remains unclear. Germline loops: CDR1 SQVTM, CDR2 ANQGSEA. The CDR3 is made up of 14 amino acids. Trimming shortened V by 0 bases and J by 0 bases, and 5 bases separated the two germline ends. In DNA, the CDR3 is TGCAGCGTTGAAGAGATTGCAACTAATGAAAAACTGTTTTTT. This encodes CSVEEIATNEKLFF.

J is TRBJ1-2 and V is TRBV2, with D unresolved. Germline loops: CDR1 SNHLY, CDR2 FYNNEI. V shed 5 bases and J shed 0 bases, with 1 base lying between them. This CDR3 comprises 11 residues. DNA for the CDR3: TGTGCCAGCAGTCCTAACTATGGCTACACCTTC. It specifies CASSPNYGYTF.

The chain recombines TRBV30 with TRBJ2-7; D may be TRBD2 (6 bases). The CDR3 consists of 15 residues. Germline V gives CDR1 GTSNPN, CDR2 SVGIG (reference sequence). V was pared by 1 base and J by 4 bases, with 17 bases between. CDR3 coding DNA: TGTGCCTGGAGTGCGAGACCGGGACTCGCTTACGAGCAGTACTTC. Translating gives CAWSARPGLAYEQYF. The entire variable domain, with the rest obtained from reference TRBV30 and TRBJ2-7, is as follows: SQTIHQWPATLVQPVGSPLSLECTVEGTSNPNLYWYRQAAGRGLQLLFYSVGIGQISSEVPQNLSASRPQDRQFILSSKKLLLSDSGFYLCAWSARPGLAYEQYFGPGTRLTVT.

This clone was picked up a small number of times. No DNA is shown, since the ends of the CDR3 on it are uncertain; the CDR3 is the one TCRdb lists. This sequence joins TRBV4-1 and TRBJ1-5; the tabulated D call, TRBD1, remains unverified against the DNA. The CDR3 is made up of 15 amino acids, end residues included. Germline CDR1 is MGHRA and CDR2 is YSYEKL. CDR3 residues: CASSQERQVFWPQHF.

The chain carries TRBV27 and TRBJ1-5, with TRBD1 matching over 7 bases. CDR3 size: 15 residues. The germline CDR1 and CDR2 sequences are MNHEY and SMNVEV (reference sequence). Trimming at V came to 5 bases and at J to 4 bases, leaving 8 bases not matched to a gene. Here the CDR3 reads CASSPRQGPNQPQHF. The CDR3 bases are TGTGCCAGCAGTCCCAGACAGGGACCAAATCAGCCCCAGCATTTT.

This clone showed up just once. The chain couples TRBV15 to TRBJ1-1; possible D gene TRBD1, 5 bases. This CDR3 region has 14 residues. The V and J ends lost 1 base and 4 bases respectively, with 10 bases between them. Per the germline V gene, CDR1 is LNHNV and CDR2 is YYDKDF (reference sequence). The DNA for the CDR3 is TGTGCCACCAGCAGAGTGGGGGGGGTCACTGAAGCTTTCTTT. Translation gives CATSRVGGVTEAFF.

The chain carries TRBV5-1 and TRBJ2-7; D call uncertain. The V and J ends lost 5 bases and 3 bases respectively, with 12 bases between them. CDR1 SGHRS and CDR2 YFSETQ come from the germline V gene. The CDR3 extends over 13 amino acids. The CDR3 reads CASRNDKNYEQYF. The DNA of the CDR3 is TGCGCCAGCAGAAATGACAAGAACTACGAGCAGTACTTC.

The sample holds one count of this clone. The CDR3 bases are TGTGCCAGCAGTGACTCGAGGCGACAGGGGGATGAAAAACTGTTTTTT. Its protein is CASSDSRRQGDEKLFF. The V gene is TRBV6-4, the J gene TRBJ1-4, with 9 bases that match TRBD1. Looked up from germline, CDR1 is MRHNA and CDR2 is SNTAGT. The CDR3 extends over 16 amino acids. The J segment lost 6 bases and the V segment lost 0 bases, leaving 5 bases of the junction unmatched.

The chain combines TRBV5-1 with TRBJ2-2, with a tentative D call TRBD1 (6 bases). The CDR3 is 15 amino acids. V lost 2 bases to trimming and J lost 0 bases, with 8 bases between them. Germline lookup yields CDR1 SGHRS and CDR2 YFSETQ. The CDR3 loop is CASSFRTANTGELFF. In nucleotides, the CDR3 is TGCGCCAGCAGCTTCCGGACAGCGAACACCGGGGAGCTGTTTTTT.

This chain uses TRBV5-1 with TRBJ2-3; D is possibly TRBD1 (6 bases). Per the germline V gene, CDR1 is SGHRS and CDR2 is YFSETQ. Trimming removed 1 base at V and 7 bases at J, with 19 bases between. The CDR3 contains 16 residues. In DNA form, the CDR3 reads TGCGCCAGCAGCTTGCAGGGGACCCAAAATTCAAATACGCAGTATTTT. This sequence encodes CASSLQGTQNSNTQYF.

The chain carries TRBV5-1 and TRBJ2-3; 7 nucleotides match TRBD2. The CDR3 sequence is 15 residues long. Germline V gives CDR1 SGHRS, CDR2 YFSETQ. Trimming at V came to 0 bases and at J to 5 bases, leaving 6 bases not matched to a gene. The CDR3 loop is CASSLDAGVKDTQYF. Here the CDR3 DNA reads TGCGCCAGCAGCTTGGATGCGGGAGTGAAAGATACGCAGTATTTT.

The rearrangement links TRBV11-2 to TRBJ1-1; D is uncertain. Looked up from germline, CDR1 is SGHAT and CDR2 is FQNNGV. The CDR3 consists of 14 residues. Deletions cut 3 bases from V and 3 bases from J, with 11 bases between. The CDR3 loop is CASSFSPSYTEAFF. CDR3 nucleotide sequence: TGTGCCAGCAGCTTTTCCCCGAGCTACACTGAAGCTTTCTTT.

J is TRBJ1-2 and V is TRBV5-1, with a tentative D call TRBD1 (6 bases). CDR3 size: 16 residues. V lost 5 bases and J lost 0, with 17 bases in between. CDR1 SGHRS and CDR2 YFSETQ come from the germline V gene. The CDR3 nucleotides read TGCGCCAGCAGTACCGCTACAGGGCCCCCTAACTATGGCTACACCTTC. It specifies CASSTATGPPNYGYTF.

This chain connects TRBV27 to TRBJ2-7, with 7 bases aligning to TRBD2. The germline V gene encodes CDR1 MNHEY and CDR2 SMNVEV (reference sequence). This CDR3 contains 16 residues. The junction had 12 bases not matched to a gene; V was cut back by 4 bases and J by 3 bases. CDR3 bases: TGTGCCAGCAGTTCGCGACTAGCCGCTTATTACTACGAGCAGTACTTC. Its protein is CASSSRLAAYYYEQYF.

This chain uses TRBV5-1 with TRBJ1-2; the D is unclear. V was pared by 0 bases and J by 7 bases, with 10 bases between. Germline V gene sequence: CDR1 SGHRS, CDR2 YFSETQ. This CDR3 has 13 amino acids. CDR3 amino acids: CASSLAALSGYTF. The CDR3 coding sequence is TGCGCCAGCAGCTTGGCCGCGCTTTCTGGCTACACCTTC.

This clone was observed a single time. V is TRBV6-1 and J is TRBJ1-5, with unresolved D. V lost 5 bases and J lost 2, with 10 bases in between. The length of the CDR3 is 14 residues. In germline, CDR1 is MNHNS, CDR2 SASEGT. The CDR3 region is CASSSPWGNQPQHF. The CDR3 DNA follows: TGTGCCAGCAGTTCTCCTTGGGGCAATCAGCCCCAGCATTTT.

Details on this clone: The sample has other DNA sequences that encode this CDR3 too. The CDR3 nucleotides read TGCGCCAGCAGCTTCCTAGCGGGAGGAGCCGGGGAGCTGTTTTTT. It translates to CASSFLAGGAGELFF. The rearrangement uses TRBV5-1 and TRBJ2-2; TRBD2 agrees at 11 bases. V gave up 2 bases and J gave up 6 bases; unmatched junction bases: 3. This CDR3 is 15 amino acids long. From germline, CDR1 is SGHRS and CDR2 YFSETQ.

With regard to this clone: Other DNA sequences in this specimen translate into the identical CDR3. DNA of the CDR3: TGTGCCAGCTCACCACCGAGGCAGGGTCAAGAGACCCAGTACTTC. This encodes CASSPPRQGQETQYF. The V call is TRBV18, the J call TRBJ2-5, with D perhaps matching TRBD1 (5 bases). CDR3 size: 15 residues. CDR1 KGHSH and CDR2 LQKENI come from the germline V gene. V dropped 0 bases and J dropped 2 bases, with 10 bases sitting between them.

DNA for the CDR3: TGTGCCAGCAGAAATTCCGGGGCGAGGAATGAGCAGTTCTTC. It codes for CASRNSGARNEQFF. This chain uses TRBV14 with TRBJ2-1, with D perhaps given as TRBD1 or TRBD2 (5 bases each). The CDR3 extends over 14 amino acids. The V gene lost 6 bases and the J gene lost 7 bases, with 16 bases spanning the gap. Germline V CDR1 and CDR2: SGHDN, FVKESK.

The gene calls are TRBV9 and TRBJ1-1; TRBD1 is a possible D gene (6 bases). The germline gives CDR1 SGDLS, CDR2 YYNGEE. Between the trimmed V and J ends, which lost 7 bases and 0 bases, there was a span of 16 bases. The length of the CDR3 is 15 residues. The CDR3 region is CASAGGRNMNTEAFF. The CDR3 nucleotides are TGTGCCAGCGCCGGGGGGCGGAACATGAACACTGAAGCTTTCTTT.

As to this clone: The same CDR3 arises from other DNA sequences in this sample as well. The genes are TRBV2 and TRBJ1-4; no reliable D call. CDR1 and CDR2 from the germline V gene are SNHLY and FYNNEI. The CDR3 loop spans 13 amino acids. V was clipped by 6 bases and J by 0 bases, with 5 bases between them. CDR3 DNA sequence: TGTGCCAGCAGGCAGGCAACTAATGAAAAACTGTTTTTT. It specifies CASRQATNEKLFF.

This chain connects TRBV5-5 to TRBJ2-2; D remains unclear. The CDR3 length is 13 residues. V dropped 0 bases and J dropped 7 bases, with 7 bases sitting between them. Germline CDR1 and CDR2: SGHKS and YYEKEE (reference sequence). The CDR3 coding sequence is TGTGCCAGCAGCTTGGCCGGCCTCGGGGAGCTGTTTTTT. Encoded protein: CASSLAGLGELFF.

The J gene is TRBJ2-7, the V gene TRBV5-1, with 12 bases that match TRBD1. The CDR3 contains 16 residues. The germline V gene encodes CDR1 SGHRS and CDR2 YFSETQ. Trimming cost V 4 bases and J 0 bases; bases outside gene matches: 5. The CDR3 is CASSPGTGGPSYEQYF. The CDR3 DNA reads as TGCGCCAGCAGCCCTGGGACAGGGGGCCCCTCCTACGAGCAGTACTTC.

The V and J genes are TRBV7-2 and TRBJ1-1; D is undetermined. The CDR3 extends over 14 amino acids. Germline V lookup: CDR1 SGHTA, CDR2 FQGNSA. Trimming took 1 base from V and 6 from J, leaving 12 bases between them. CDR3 protein: CASSLDAVVPEAFF. CDR3 in DNA: TGTGCCAGCAGCTTAGATGCGGTAGTCCCTGAAGCTTTCTTT. The full variable domain, rest sourced from reference TRBV7-2 and TRBJ1-1, is GAGVSQSPSNKVTEKGKDVELRCDPISGHTALYWYRQSLGQGLEFLIYFQGNSAPDKSGLPSDRFSAERTGGSVSTLTIQRTQQEDSAVYLCASSLDAVVPEAFFGQGTRLTVV.

This chain links TRBV5-1 with TRBJ1-2; D remains unclear. This CDR3 has 15 residues. Germline values: CDR1 SGHRS, CDR2 YFSETQ. Trimming stripped 0 bases from V and 2 bases from J, with 11 bases between. The CDR3 DNA is TGCGCCAGCAGCTTGGGGCCCACACAAAACTATGGCTACACCTTC. Residues: CASSLGPTQNYGYTF.

The chain combines TRBV4-1 with TRBJ1-3; the D is unclear. V lost 5 bases and J 3 bases, leaving 11 bases between the germline ends. Looked up from germline, CDR1 is MGHRA and CDR2 is YSYEKL. The CDR3 is made up of 14 amino acids. The CDR3 region is CASSSPRDGNTIYF. The CDR3 DNA is TGCGCCAGCAGCTCCCCCCGAGATGGAAACACCATATATTTT.

This chain joins TRBV9 and TRBJ2-1; either TRBD1 or TRBD2 may supply D (5 bases each). V lost 0 bases to trimming and J lost 0 bases, with 13 bases between them. Germline V gene sequence: CDR1 SGDLS, CDR2 YYNGEE. The CDR3 covers 17 residues. CDR3 region: CASSVAGAGISYNEQFF. The DNA for the CDR3 is TGTGCCAGCAGCGTAGCCGGGGCGGGCATCTCCTACAATGAGCAGTTCTTC. Complete variable domain (other parts from reference TRBV9 and TRBJ2-1): DSGVTQTPKHLITATGQRVTLRCSPRSGDLSVYWYQQSLDQGLQFLIQYYNGEERAKGNILERFSAQQFPDLHSELNLSSLELGDSALYFCASSVAGAGISYNEQFFGPGTRLTVL.